This entry concerns a single T cell receptor beta chain. This clone has just a few counts. Its antigen is still unknown. One base away there is no much larger clone; base qualities are not given. One to two pinch biopsies were taken from the rectum for research during colonoscopy. No immunosuppressive medication had been given to the ulcerative colitis patients before the diagnostic colonoscopy. Before DNA was isolated, the rectal biopsies underwent proteinase K digestion. The Wizard kit (Promega) was used to extract genomic DNA from both blood and intestinal samples. Rearranged CDR3 beta regions were amplified from genomic DNA with multiplex V and J primers using the immunoSEQ TRB Survey service. Survey-level sequencing depth of up to 500,000 reads per sample was used to keep depth equal across samples. The libraries were purified, combined into pools and sequenced with Illumina technology. In the authors' own workflow: Productive clonality, sample overlap, pairwise scatters, CDR3 beta length, V/D/J gene usage and productiveness were assessed with immunoSEQ online tools. Calculated diversity was defined as the number of unique rearrangements divided by total templates times 100, and Shannon and Simpson indices were additionally computed. Principal component analysis was performed on Z-score normalized data with the R prcomp function and the ggbiplot package. Morisita's index was used to quantify blood-rectal clonal overlap within each subject. Not all clones reach the TCRdb copy of this immuneACCESS table, which keeps in-frame sequences only. Checked studies attribute under half of the gap to unresolved V genes and leave the rest unexplained. D and trimming come from the DNA, and the V and J calls and clone size come from that table. Across this sample there are roughly 19,000 clones, with nearly 75% seen only once. Clones ranked in the top ten supply roughly 7% of the sample.

The sample is drawn from a study of pediatric ulcerative colitis (dated by TCRdb to between 2018 and 2021). General notes on the study: Of the ulcerative colitis patients, about seven had pancolitis and two had left-sided colitis, and histology in every patient was consistent with ulcerative colitis. By Pediatric Ulcerative Colitis Activity Index, mild disease was classified in a couple of patients, moderate disease in several and acute severe colitis in three. Nine or ten newly diagnosed, treatment-naive pediatric ulcerative colitis patients and four non-IBD control children each provided paired blood and rectal samples.

V trim: 0 bases; J trim: 7 bases; unmatched bases: 8. Counted from cysteine to phenylalanine, this CDR3 has 15 amino acids. Just the 45-base CDR3 DNA is kept, in frame starting at base 1. The CDR1 and CDR2 encoded by the germline V gene are MNHEY and SVGAGI. What the authors observed across the whole study: Because repertoires were derived from total lymphocyte DNA, patterns in rare subsets such as regulatory T cells may not have been reflected. For technical reasons, blood samples from two patients gave substantially fewer templates, and these samples were excluded from the blood-rectal overlap analysis. Rectal pinch biopsies may have included blood-derived T cells, especially in patients with overt colitis. The healthy control group was small, consisting of only four individuals. Two rectal CDR3 clonotypes were detected in all ulcerative colitis patients and were not detected in any of the controls. Compared with controls, ulcerative colitis patients showed significantly higher autologous blood-rectal clonal overlap, a finding that suggests increased T cell trafficking to inflamed tissue. Rectal repertoire features separated controls, mild-moderate and acute severe colitis patients; acute severe colitis showed reduced rectal diversity due to clonal expansions.

Sequencing used gut tissue. This TCR came from a boy younger than 18 with moderate ulcerative colitis. This sequence uses TRBV6-5 and TRBJ1-1; 7 central nucleotides agree with TRBD1. The CDR3 amino acid sequence is: CASSYSIFRDSEAFF. At the DNA level, the sequence is TGTGCCAGCAGTTACTCGATATTCCGGGACAGTGAAGCTTTCTTT.